This T cell receptor beta chain originates from a study of blood T cell repertoires in COVID-19. The wider study: COVID-19 samples collected from the United States, Italy and Spain covered acute and convalescent phases.

Libraries were prepared by immunoSEQ multiplex PCR; TCRdb keeps only in-frame clonotypes and omits some of them. There are 200,000 or so clones in the sample; roughly 80% occur only once, and roughly 1.3% lies in the top ten. Trimming pared 4 bases from V and 0 bases from J, leaving 15 bases between. This CDR3 has 16 amino acids. Germline loops: CDR1 MNHEY, CDR2 SVGAGI. The study recruited people aged roughly 18 to 100 years across roughly 23 US areas. Sequencing used PBMCs or T cells enriched from blood (not recorded which). The TCR sequence derives from a woman aged 40-49 years with acute COVID-19. The V and J genes are TRBV6-5 and TRBJ1-1, with D maybe TRBD1 (5 bases). The CDR3 nucleotides are TGTGCCAGCAGTTTCGGGGGAGGTGGTCTGAACACTGAAGCTTTCTTT. It encodes CASSFGGGGLNTEAFF.